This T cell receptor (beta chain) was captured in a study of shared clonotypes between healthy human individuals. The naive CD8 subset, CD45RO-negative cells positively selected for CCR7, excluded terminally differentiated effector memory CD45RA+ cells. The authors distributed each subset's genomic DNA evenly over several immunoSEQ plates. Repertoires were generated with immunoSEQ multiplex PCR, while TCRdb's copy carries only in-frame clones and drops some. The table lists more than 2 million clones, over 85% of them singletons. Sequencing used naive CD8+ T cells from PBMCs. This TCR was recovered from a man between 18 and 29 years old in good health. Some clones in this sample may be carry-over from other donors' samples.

The CDR3 here is CASSKRTAYNEQFF. The CDR3 DNA sequence: TGTGCCAGCAGCAAGAGGACAGCGTACAATGAGCAGTTCTTC. The V gene is TRBV5-8, the J gene TRBJ2-1; tentatively, D is TRBD1 (6 bases). The CDR3 runs to 14 residues. Trimming took 4 bases from V and 4 from J, leaving 12 bases between them. Germline V CDR1 and CDR2: SGHTS, YDEGEE.